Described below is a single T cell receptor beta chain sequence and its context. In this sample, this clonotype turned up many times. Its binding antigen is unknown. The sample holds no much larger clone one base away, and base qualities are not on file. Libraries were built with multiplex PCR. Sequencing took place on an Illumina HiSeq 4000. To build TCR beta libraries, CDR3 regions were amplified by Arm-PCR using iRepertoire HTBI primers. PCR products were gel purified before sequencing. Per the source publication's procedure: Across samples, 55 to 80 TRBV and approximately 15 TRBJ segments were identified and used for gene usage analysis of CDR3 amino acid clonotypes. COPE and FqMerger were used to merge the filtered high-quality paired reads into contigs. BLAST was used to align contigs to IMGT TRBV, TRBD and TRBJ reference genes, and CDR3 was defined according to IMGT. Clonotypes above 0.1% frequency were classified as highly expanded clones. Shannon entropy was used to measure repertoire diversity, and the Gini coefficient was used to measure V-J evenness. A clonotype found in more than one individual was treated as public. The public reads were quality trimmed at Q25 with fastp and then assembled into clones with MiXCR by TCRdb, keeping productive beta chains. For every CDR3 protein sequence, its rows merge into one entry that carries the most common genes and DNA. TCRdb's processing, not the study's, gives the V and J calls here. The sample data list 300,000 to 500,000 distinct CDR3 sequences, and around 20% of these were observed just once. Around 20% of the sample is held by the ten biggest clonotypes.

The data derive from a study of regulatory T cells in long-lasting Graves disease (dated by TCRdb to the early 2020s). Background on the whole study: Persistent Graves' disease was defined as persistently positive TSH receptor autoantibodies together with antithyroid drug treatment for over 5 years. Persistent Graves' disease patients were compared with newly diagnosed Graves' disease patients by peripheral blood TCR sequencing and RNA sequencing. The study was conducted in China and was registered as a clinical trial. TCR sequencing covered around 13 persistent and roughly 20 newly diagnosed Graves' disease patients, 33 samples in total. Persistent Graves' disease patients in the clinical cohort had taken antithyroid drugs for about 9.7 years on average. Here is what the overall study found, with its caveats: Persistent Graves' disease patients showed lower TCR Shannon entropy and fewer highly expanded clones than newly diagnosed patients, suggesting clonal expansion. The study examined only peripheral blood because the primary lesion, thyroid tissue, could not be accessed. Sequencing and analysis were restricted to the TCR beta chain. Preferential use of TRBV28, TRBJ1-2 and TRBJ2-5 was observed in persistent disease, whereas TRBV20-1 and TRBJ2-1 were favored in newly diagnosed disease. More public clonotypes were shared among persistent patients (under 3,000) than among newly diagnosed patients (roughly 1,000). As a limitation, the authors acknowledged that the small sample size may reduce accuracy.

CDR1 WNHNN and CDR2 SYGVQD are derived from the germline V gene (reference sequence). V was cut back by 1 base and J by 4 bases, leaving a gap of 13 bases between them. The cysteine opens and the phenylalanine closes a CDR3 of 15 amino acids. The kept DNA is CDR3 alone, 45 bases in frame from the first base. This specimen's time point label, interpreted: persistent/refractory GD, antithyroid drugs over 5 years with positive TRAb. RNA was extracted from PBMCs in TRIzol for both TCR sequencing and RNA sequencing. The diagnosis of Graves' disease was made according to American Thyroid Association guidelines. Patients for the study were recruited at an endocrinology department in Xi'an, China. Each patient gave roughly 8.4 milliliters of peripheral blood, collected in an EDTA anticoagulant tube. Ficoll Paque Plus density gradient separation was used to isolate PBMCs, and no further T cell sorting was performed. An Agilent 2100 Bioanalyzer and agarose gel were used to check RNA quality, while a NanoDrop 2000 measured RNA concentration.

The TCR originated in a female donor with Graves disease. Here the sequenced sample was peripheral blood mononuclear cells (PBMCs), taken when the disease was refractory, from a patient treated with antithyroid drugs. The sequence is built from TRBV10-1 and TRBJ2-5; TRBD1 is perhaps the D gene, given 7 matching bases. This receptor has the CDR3 CASSEFAGQRETQYF. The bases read TGCGCCAGCAGTGAGTTTGCGGGACAGAGAGAGACCCAGTACTTC.